This passage covers 9 T cell receptor beta chains from one sample sequenced in a study of control samples from healthy donors and cancer patients. Method: immunoSEQ multiplex PCR; TCRdb's copy keeps in-frame clones and lacks some. The data show approximately 89,000 clones, roughly 84% seen once. Sequencing used blood. The receptors stem from a woman in her forties in good health.

The CDR3 DNA reads as TGCAGCGTTCAGTTCTCTGGAAACACCATATATTTT. Residues: CSVQFSGNTIYF. The chain couples TRBV29-1 to TRBJ1-3, with D hard to call. V lost 5 bases and J lost 0, with 5 bases in between. The germline V gene encodes CDR1 SQVTM and CDR2 ANQGSEA. The CDR3 covers 12 residues.

The rearrangement joins TRBV19 to TRBJ1-1, with D maybe TRBD1 (5 bases). From germline, CDR1 is LNHDA and CDR2 SQIVND (reference sequence). This CDR3 spans 13 amino acids. The V end lost 8 bases, the J end lost 0 bases, and 10 bases lay between the germline ends. CDR3 nucleotide sequence: TGTGCCAGTCGGAAGGGGTTGAACACTGAAGCTTTCTTT. It codes for CASRKGLNTEAFF.

The chain has TRBV7-2 and TRBJ1-3; no firm D call. The CDR3 totals 14 residues. V was cut by 1 base and J by 2 bases, with 6 bases left in between. Germline V gene lookup returns CDR1 SGHTA and CDR2 FQGNSA. The CDR3 sequence: CASSLGTAGNTIYF. DNA for the CDR3: TGTGCCAGCAGCTTAGGTACGGCTGGAAACACCATATATTTT.

The chain links TRBV29-1 to TRBJ1-4, with 7 bases aligning to TRBD1. The germline V gene encodes CDR1 SQVTM and CDR2 ANQGSEA. The CDR3 runs 14 residues. After removal of 7 bases from V and 6 bases from J, the junction contained 11 bases not matched to a gene. In DNA, the CDR3 is TGCAGCGCACGGGCCCAGGGGGACTATGAAAAACTGTTTTTT. Protein: CSARAQGDYEKLFF. The full variable domain, with the rest looked up from reference TRBV29-1 and TRBJ1-4, is SAVISQKPSRDICQRGTSLTIQCQVDSQVTMMFWYRQQPGQSLTLIATANQGSEATYESGFVIDKFPISRPNLTFSTLTVSNMSPEDSSIYLCSARAQGDYEKLFFGSGTQLSVL.

This rearrangement joins TRBV12-3 or TRBV12-4 to TRBJ1-1, with D possibly TRBD1 on 5 matching bases. Trimming took 4 bases from V and 1 from J, leaving 7 bases between them. The CDR3 spans 13 residues. CDR3 loop: CASSWGENTEAFF. The CDR3 DNA follows: TGTGCCAGCAGTTGGGGGGAGAACACTGAAGCTTTCTTT.

The chain employs TRBV7-9 and TRBJ2-7; perhaps D is TRBD1 or TRBD2 (5 bases each). Germline V gives CDR1 SEHNR, CDR2 FQNEAQ (reference sequence). The length of the CDR3 is 15 residues. V lost 4 bases and J lost 2, with 15 bases in between. CDR3 residues: CASSSRSGPAYEQYF. The CDR3 DNA sequence: TGTGCCAGCAGCTCCCGATCGGGACCGGCCTACGAGCAGTACTTC.

The rearrangement joins TRBV27 to TRBJ2-7; D is unresolved. Trimming removed 0 bases at V and 2 bases at J, with 14 bases between. Germline V gene lookup returns CDR1 MNHEY and CDR2 SMNVEV (reference sequence). There are 16 residues in the CDR3. The CDR3 DNA is TGTGCCAGCAGTTTATCCCTACATACGGTACCCTACGAGCAGTACTTC. Translated, it gives CASSLSLHTVPYEQYF.

The chain joins TRBV12-3 or TRBV12-4 to TRBJ2-3; D is unclear. Trimming pared 6 bases from V and 6 bases from J, leaving 10 bases between. The CDR3 covers 12 residues. CDR3 residues: CASSPRRDTQYF. CDR3 sequence (DNA): TGTGCCAGCAGCCCCCGGCGGGATACGCAGTATTTT.

V and J are TRBV6-5 and TRBJ2-7, with D possibly TRBD1 on 5 matching bases. The germline V and J ends were trimmed by 0 bases and 6 bases, with 18 bases remaining between them. Germline V gene sequence: CDR1 MNHEY, CDR2 SVGAGI. The CDR3 totals 16 residues. CDR3 region: CASSYSSAGATGEQYF. The DNA of the CDR3 is TGTGCCAGCAGTTACTCGAGTGCTGGGGCGACGGGCGAGCAGTACTTC.